The text below deals with one T cell receptor (beta chain). Its specificity is unknown. The data are from a study of cytomegalovirus exposure and HLA in healthy donors. General observations from the study: According to the study, roughly 160 TCR beta chains were cytomegalovirus-associated. CMV serostatus was the sole immune exposure information available.

It was with 60 Vbeta and 13 Jbeta primers that the PCR ran. Per the authors' pipeline: Later analysis identified tens of millions of unique TCR beta chains, approximately 11 million shared. Measured with immunoSEQ multiplex PCR; TCRdb has only the in-frame clones, and not every one. V and J calls and clone size follow that table, whereas D and trimming were derived from the DNA. The table records about 85,000 clones, about 80% of them present only once. This sequence was found in a man aged 50-60 years in good health and CMV-seropositive. Sequencing input: PBMCs.

CDR3 DNA sequence: TGTGCCAGCAGCCGGGACAGGGGAGGAGAGACCCAGTACTTC. This translates into CASSRDRGGETQYF. The genes are TRBV5-6 and TRBJ2-5, with 10 bases that match TRBD1. Germline assignment: CDR1 SGHDT and CDR2 YYEEEE. This CDR3 has 14 amino acids. V dropped 4 bases and J dropped 4; count of bases not matched to a gene: 4.